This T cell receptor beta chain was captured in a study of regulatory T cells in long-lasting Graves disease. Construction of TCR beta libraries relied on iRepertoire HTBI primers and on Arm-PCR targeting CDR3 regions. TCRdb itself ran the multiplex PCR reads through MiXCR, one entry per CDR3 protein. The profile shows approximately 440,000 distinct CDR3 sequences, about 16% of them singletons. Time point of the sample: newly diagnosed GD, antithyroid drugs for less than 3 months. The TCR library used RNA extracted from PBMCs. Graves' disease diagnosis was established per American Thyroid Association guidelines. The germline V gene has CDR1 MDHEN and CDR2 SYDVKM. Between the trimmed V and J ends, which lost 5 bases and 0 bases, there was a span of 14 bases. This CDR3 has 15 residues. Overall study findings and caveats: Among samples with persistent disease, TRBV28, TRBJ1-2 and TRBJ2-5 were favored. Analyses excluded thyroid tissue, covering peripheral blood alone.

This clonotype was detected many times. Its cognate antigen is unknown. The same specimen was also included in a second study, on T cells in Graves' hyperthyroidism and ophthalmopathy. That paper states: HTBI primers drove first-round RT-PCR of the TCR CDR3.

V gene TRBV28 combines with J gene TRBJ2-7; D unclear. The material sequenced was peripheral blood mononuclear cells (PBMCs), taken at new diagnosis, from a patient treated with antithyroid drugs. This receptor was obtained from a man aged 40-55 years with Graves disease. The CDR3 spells CASSPSGRVSYEQYF. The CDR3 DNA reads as TGTGCCAGCAGTCCCTCAGGACGCGTCTCCTACGAGCAGTACTTC.